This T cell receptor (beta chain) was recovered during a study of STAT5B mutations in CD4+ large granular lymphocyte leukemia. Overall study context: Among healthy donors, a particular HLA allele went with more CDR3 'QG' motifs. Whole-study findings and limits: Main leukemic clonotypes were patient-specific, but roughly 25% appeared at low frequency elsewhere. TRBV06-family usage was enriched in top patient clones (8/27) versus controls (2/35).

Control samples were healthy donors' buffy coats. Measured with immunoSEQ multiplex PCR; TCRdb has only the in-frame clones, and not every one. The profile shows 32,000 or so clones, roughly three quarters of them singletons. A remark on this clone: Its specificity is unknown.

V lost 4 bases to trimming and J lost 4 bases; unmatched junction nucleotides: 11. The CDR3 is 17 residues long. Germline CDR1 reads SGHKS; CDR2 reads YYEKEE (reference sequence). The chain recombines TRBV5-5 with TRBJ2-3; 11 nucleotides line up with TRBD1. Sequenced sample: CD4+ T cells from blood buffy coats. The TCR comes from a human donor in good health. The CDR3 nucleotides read TGTGCCAGCAGCCTGATTAGCTCGGGACAGGGGGCAGATACGCAGTATTTT. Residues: CASSLISSGQGADTQYF.